The entry below gives a single TCR beta chain sequence along with its context. Antigen specificity is unknown. Treatment denoted: roughly 19 received Ad26.COV2.S at low or high dose, single or two shots; five or six received placebo; per-sample allocation not given. All samples were drawn on day 63, counting from the first vaccine or placebo injection. This specimen comes from a study of Ad26.COV2.S vaccination and SARS-CoV-2 variants. About the research overall: Donor participated within the Ad26.COV2.S arm of the COV1001 trial. Intramuscular Ad26.COV2.S doses were given once or twice, 56 days apart.

Trimming cost V 0 bases and J 3 bases; bases outside gene matches: 8. The CDR3 sequence is 17 residues long. Per germline, CDR1 SEHNR and CDR2 FQNEAQ (reference sequence). Using immunoSEQ multiplex PCR, the repertoire was profiled, and TCRdb retains in-frame clones only, with some absent. The data show about 380,000 clones, roughly 85% seen once. General study points: Those who received the vaccine showed greater spike-specific TCR breadth than those given placebo. The TCR breadth and depth analyses may have understated or missed part of the total T cell responses.

The TCR comes from a person aged 18-65 years who received the Ad26.COV2.S COVID-19 vaccine or a placebo. The sequencing used peripheral blood, collected in a trial of Ad26.COV2.S vaccine versus placebo. The chain carries TRBV7-9 and TRBJ2-1; 7 positions agree with TRBD1. The CDR3 sequence is CASSLALVGGDYNEQFF. DNA of the CDR3: TGTGCCAGCAGCTTAGCCCTTGTAGGGGGCGACTACAATGAGCAGTTCTTC.